These 25 T cell receptor beta chains were sequenced from one sample in a study of vaccination and CD4 T cells after COVID-19. Once obtained from cultured CD4+ T cells, the DNA was sequenced using the Oncomine TCR Beta short-read assay. TCRdb re-analysed the PCR reads in MiXCR, keeping a single row per CDR3 protein. The sample gives about 13,000 distinct CDR3 sequences, approximately 40% of which show up once; approximately 8.5% is in the top ten. Noted treatment: approximately 9-day PBMC culture with coronavirus spike peptide pools or control peptides (ViraFEST assay). For these receptors, no antigen is known. Sequencing input: CD4+ T cells from blood, cultured in vitro. The receptors derive from a human donor who had recovered from COVID-19.

CDR3 sequence (DNA): TGTGCCAGCAGGGGCTCTGGGGCCAACGTCCTGACTTTC. As protein: CASRGSGANVLTF. The chain joins TRBV7-2 to TRBJ2-6; D unclear. The CDR3 contains 13 residues. Trimming removed 6 bases at V and 0 bases at J, with 3 bases between. The germline gives CDR1 SGHTA, CDR2 FQGNSA.

This clonotype was observed once. CDR3 in DNA: TGTGCCAGCAGTGGGTTGGGGGCGAACACTGAAGCTTTCTTT. It encodes CASSGLGANTEAFF. The chain combines TRBV2 with TRBJ1-1; tentative D call: TRBD1 (6 bases). CDR3 length: 14 residues. The germline V gene has CDR1 SNHLY and CDR2 FYNNEI. V was clipped by 4 bases and J by 1 base, with 10 bases between them. The variable domain in full, with the rest retrieved from reference TRBV2 and TRBJ1-1, is EPEVTQTPSHQVTQMGQEVILRCVPISNHLYFYWYRQILGQKVEFLVSFYNNEISEKSEIFDDQFSVERPDGSNFTLKIRSTKLEDSAMYFCASSGLGANTEAFFGQGTRLTVV.

The rearrangement uses TRBV6-1 and TRBJ2-3, with a possible D match to TRBD1 (6 bases). CDR3 length: 17 amino acids. CDR1 and CDR2 from the germline V gene are MNHNS and SASEGT. Trimming cost V 5 bases and J 5 bases, with 23 bases left between them. The CDR3 spells CASSPRLRTDPRDTQYF. The CDR3 DNA follows: TGTGCCAGCAGTCCACGGCTTAGGACAGACCCTCGAGATACGCAGTATTTT.

This sequence joins TRBV15 and TRBJ2-7; 8 nucleotides match TRBD2. J was trimmed by 6 bases and V by 0 bases; bases with no gene match: 4. The CDR3 has 14 residues. From germline, CDR1 is LNHNV and CDR2 YYDKDF (reference sequence). The CDR3 sequence is CATSREGLDGEQYF. The DNA of the CDR3 is TGTGCCACCAGCAGAGAGGGACTAGACGGCGAGCAGTACTTC.

In this sample, this clonotype turned up a few times. The genes are TRBV6-1 and TRBJ2-7; D perhaps matches TRBD1 (6 bases). Germline V lookup: CDR1 MNHNS, CDR2 SASEGT. Trimming removed 4 bases from V and 2 bases from J, with 12 bases in between. This CDR3 region has 14 residues. In nucleotides, the CDR3 is TGTGCCAGCAGTGCGCCAGGGGTCCCCTACGAGCAGTACTTC. Its translation is CASSAPGVPYEQYF.

The CDR3 loop reads CATSGTVGQPQHF. As DNA, the CDR3 is TGTGCCACCAGCGGGACGGTCGGTCAGCCCCAGCATTTT. V gene TRBV15 combines with J gene TRBJ1-5, with D possibly being TRBD1 (5 bases). This CDR3 is 13 amino acids long. CDR1 is LNHNV, CDR2 YYDKDF, per germline (reference sequence). V was pared by 5 bases and J by 6 bases, with 11 bases between.

This clonotype was counted between two and nine times. The chain employs TRBV28 and TRBJ1-1; 12 bases are a match to TRBD1. The CDR3 extends over 15 amino acids. After removal of 5 bases from V and 5 bases from J, the junction contained 6 bases not matched to a gene. CDR1 is MDHEN and CDR2 is SYDVKM in the germline V gene. The CDR3 DNA reads as TGTGCCAGCAGTGCGGGACAGGGGGCTTGGACTGAAGCTTTCTTT. Its protein is CASSAGQGAWTEAFF. Looking up the rest from reference TRBV28 and TRBJ1-1 gives the full variable domain: DVKVTQSSRYLVKRTGEKVFLECVQDMDHENMFWYRQDPGLGLRLIYFSYDVKMKEKGDIPEGYSVSREKKERFSLILESASTNQTSMYLCASSAGQGAWTEAFFGQGTRLTVV.

The chain uses TRBV29-1 and TRBJ1-1, with no clear D. Per the germline V gene, CDR1 is SQVTM and CDR2 is ANQGSEA. The CDR3 is 15 amino acids. Trimming pared 1 base from V and 1 base from J, leaving 13 bases between. In nucleotides, the CDR3 is TGCAGCGTTGAAGCCCGAAAAGCGGCGAACACTGAAGCTTTCTTT. This sequence encodes CSVEARKAANTEAFF.

This clonotype was detected only once. V usage is TRBV6-5 and J usage is TRBJ2-3; no firm D call. Germline V gene sequence: CDR1 MNHEY, CDR2 SVGAGI. CDR3 length: 13 amino acids. V lost 2 bases to trimming and J lost 4 bases, with 7 bases between them. CDR3 loop: CASSYPGSDTQYF. CDR3 DNA sequence: TGTGCCAGCAGTTACCCCGGATCAGATACGCAGTATTTT.

This clonotype was recorded once. J is TRBJ2-1 and V is TRBV7-2, with D unclear. CDR3 length: 14 amino acids. CDR1 SGHTA and CDR2 FQGNSA come from the germline V gene. V shed 11 bases and J shed 4 bases, with 18 bases lying between them. CDR3 protein: CAGGQGSGYNEQFF. CDR3 nucleotides: TGTGCCGGCGGTCAAGGATCGGGTTACAATGAGCAGTTCTTC.

The count of this clonotype is one. CDR3 sequence (DNA): TGCGCCAGCAGCCCAACTTGGGGGGGGGATACGCAGTATTTT. It codes for CASSPTWGGDTQYF. J is TRBJ2-3 and V is TRBV5-1, with 7 bases aligning to TRBD2. CDR1 is SGHRS, CDR2 YFSETQ, per germline. The CDR3 totals 14 residues. Losses at the gene ends were 4 bases for V and 6 bases for J; bases not matched to a gene: 8.

This chain connects TRBV21-1 to TRBJ1-1; no DNA check was done on the table's D call, TRBD1. TRBV21-1 is classified as a pseudogene. The CDR3 extends over 15 amino acids. Here the CDR3 DNA reads TGTGCCAGCAGCAAAGAGGTCTTTCCCCTACCTGAAGCTTTCTTT. Its translation: CASSKEVFPLPEAFF.

The chain uses TRBV4-1 and TRBJ1-6; possible D gene TRBD1, 5 bases. Germline V gene lookup returns CDR1 MGHRA and CDR2 YSYEKL. Trimming took 1 base from V and 10 from J, leaving 14 bases between them. This CDR3 contains 15 residues. CDR3 residues: CASSQVGGTVSPLHF. The CDR3 DNA reads TGCGCCAGCAGCCAAGTGGGGGGGACGGTCTCACCCCTCCACTTT.

This clonotype was found a few times. V usage is TRBV5-1 and J usage is TRBJ2-3, with 11 bases that match TRBD2. Trimming at V came to 5 bases and at J to 7 bases, leaving 15 bases not matched to a gene. The CDR3 contains 17 residues. CDR1 is SGHRS and CDR2 is YFSETQ in the germline V gene. The CDR3 region is CASSSSEVAGGRNTQYF. The CDR3 DNA reads as TGCGCCAGCAGTTCTTCCGAGGTAGCGGGGGGGCGGAATACGCAGTATTTT.

This clonotype was picked up one time. The gene calls are TRBV4-3 and TRBJ1-6, with 10 bases aligning to TRBD1. V was pared by 3 bases and J by 7 bases, with 3 bases of the junction left unmatched. The length of the CDR3 is 15 residues. CDR1 is LGHNA, CDR2 YSLEER, per germline. The CDR3 protein is CASSQGTGVNSPLHF. For the CDR3, the DNA is TGCGCCAGCAGCCAGGGGACAGGGGTGAATTCACCCCTCCACTTT.

This clonotype appeared a few times. One junction end does not reproduce the germline sequence, and a read error may be involved. The V gene is TRBV20-1, the J gene TRBJ1-2; TRBD1 matches 7 bases. Looked up from germline, CDR1 is DFQATT and CDR2 is SNEGSKA (reference sequence). The CDR3 runs 13 residues. The CDR3 loop reads CSAKETGRHGYTF. Written as DNA, the CDR3 is TGCAGCGCTAAGGAGACAGGGCGACATGGCTACACCTTC.

The table lists this clonotype with a few counts. This rearrangement joins TRBV5-5 to TRBJ1-6; TRBD1 matches at 8 bases. Unmatched junction bases numbered 4, after V lost 4 bases and J lost 7 bases. The germline V gene encodes CDR1 SGHKS and CDR2 YYEKEE (reference sequence). CDR3 length equals 14 residues. The CDR3 region is CASSLQGENSPLHF. The CDR3 DNA follows: TGTGCCAGCAGCCTACAGGGGGAAAATTCACCCCTCCACTTT.

The V call is TRBV5-1, the J call TRBJ2-2; 8 bases are a match to TRBD1. The J segment lost 3 bases and the V segment lost 4 bases, leaving 5 bases of the junction unmatched. This CDR3 has 15 residues. The germline V gene has CDR1 SGHRS and CDR2 YFSETQ. For the CDR3, the DNA is TGCGCCAGCAGCACAGGACAGGGTGACACCGGGGAGCTGTTTTTT. It encodes CASSTGQGDTGELFF. The entire variable domain, with the rest obtained from reference TRBV5-1 and TRBJ2-2, is as follows: KAGVTQTPRYLIKTRGQQVTLSCSPISGHRSVSWYQQTPGQGLQFLFEYFSETQRNKGNFPGRFSGRQFSNSRSEMNVSTLELGDSALYLCASSTGQGDTGELFFGEGSRLTVL.

The chain employs TRBV10-2 and TRBJ1-2; 8 bases match TRBD1. This CDR3 region has 17 residues. CDR1 is WSHSY, CDR2 SAAADI, per germline. J gave up 6 bases and V 0 bases, and 12 bases lay outside the gene matches. Here the CDR3 DNA reads TGCGCCAGCAGTGAGTCCCCCCTTTTCGGACAGGGTGATGGCTACACCTTC. Its translation: CASSESPLFGQGDGYTF.

This chain uses TRBV5-1 with TRBJ1-2, with TRBD1 as a possible D gene (5 bases). The germline gives CDR1 SGHRS, CDR2 YFSETQ. CDR3 length: 12 amino acids. V was pared by 2 bases and J by 7 bases, with 9 bases between. CDR3 bases: TGCGCCAGCAGCTTAGACAGAGGTGGCTACACCTTC. Protein: CASSLDRGGYTF.

This clonotype was seen only a few times. This chain uses TRBV6-1 with TRBJ1-2, with a possible D match to TRBD1 (6 bases). Germline V gene data show CDR1 as MNHNS and CDR2 as SASEGT. V was pared by 7 bases and J by 5 bases, with 14 bases between. The CDR3 is 13 amino acids. In DNA, the CDR3 is TGTGCCAGCACCCAGGGGAGAGAGTATGGCTACACCTTC. It translates to CASTQGREYGYTF.

This chain links TRBV7-9 with TRBJ1-5; D is uncertain. Germline lookup yields CDR1 SEHNR and CDR2 FQNEAQ (reference sequence). Trimming stripped 0 bases from V and 1 base from J, with 4 bases between. This CDR3 is 14 amino acids long. The DNA for the CDR3 is TGTGCCAGCAGCTTAGCGGGCAGCAATCAGCCCCAGCATTTT. The encoded protein is CASSLAGSNQPQHF.

The genes are TRBV11-2 and TRBJ2-5; TRBD1 is a possible D gene (5 bases). The CDR3 sequence is 14 residues long. The germline V gene encodes CDR1 SGHAT and CDR2 FQNNGV. Trimming pared 1 base from V and 5 bases from J, leaving 11 bases between. For the CDR3, the DNA is TGTGCCAGCAGCTTAGGGCAGGGTGAGGAGACCCAGTACTTC. Protein product: CASSLGQGEETQYF.

V usage is TRBV20-1 and J usage is TRBJ2-2, with 8 bases that match TRBD2. Trimming took 6 bases from V and 2 from J; bases not matched to a gene: 8. This CDR3 has 15 residues. Germline CDR1 and CDR2: DFQATT and SNEGSKA (reference sequence). In nucleotides, the CDR3 is TGCAGTGCCCGGCCTAGCGGGTATAACACCGGGGAGCTGTTTTTT. This translates into CSARPSGYNTGELFF.

V usage is TRBV7-9 and J usage is TRBJ2-2; D call uncertain. V gave up 5 bases and J gave up 2 bases, with 12 bases separating them. CDR1 is SEHNR, CDR2 FQNEAQ, per germline (reference sequence). CDR3 length: 15 residues. The CDR3 coding sequence is TGTGCCAGCAGCCCTACAGTACTAAACACCGGGGAGCTGTTTTTT. Translating it yields CASSPTVLNTGELFF.